Ten or more counts support the clone carrying this T cell receptor (beta chain). This sample is part of a study of CD8+CD57+ T cells in acquired aplastic anemia. The CDR3 is 15 amino acids. The V segment lost 5 bases and the J segment 4 bases; nucleotides outside the gene matches: 10. The V gene's germline CDR1 is SGHRS and CDR2 YFSETQ. Using genomic DNA as the template, TCR beta VDJ and CDR3 profiling was carried out. TCRdb analysed the reads with MiXCR anew, one entry per CDR3 protein. The data contain fewer than 250,000 distinct CDR3 sequences, 54% of them singletons. The sequencing sample was made of sorted CD4+, CD8+, or CD8+CD57+ T cells (not recorded which) from PBMCs. This clonotype was sampled from a human donor in good health, serving as a control. The rearrangement links TRBV5-1 to TRBJ1-1, with 8 bases lining up with TRBD1. The CDR3 sequence is CASSHSQGAVTEAFF. The CDR3 region has the DNA TGCGCCAGCAGTCACAGCCAGGGGGCGGTCACTGAAGCTTTCTTT.